This is a list of T cell receptor beta chains from one sample in a study of CD8+ T cells in alopecia areata. Sequencing used immunoSEQ multiplex PCR; TCRdb keeps in-frame clones, though not all of them. This table has some 170,000 clones, 67% appearing once. The specimen was CD8+ T cells sorted from blood, collected at week 0. The receptors originated from a human donor with alopecia areata. Both conserved end residues are part of each CDR3. The D gene is left open where the match is weak. Size is omitted from some rows. Given values are once, few, many or a class for expanded clones.

size: .; D: .; J: TRBJ2-7; V: TRBV4-1; CDR3: CASSQDARAYEQYF
size: .; D: .; J: TRBJ2-3; V: TRBV6-5; CDR3: CASSYLQGPTDTQYF
size: .; D: .; J: TRBJ1-3; V: TRBV5-6; CDR3: CASSWGTVPSGNTIYF
size: .; D: .; J: TRBJ2-5; V: TRBV13; CDR3: CASSHARGQETQYF
size: .; D: .; J: TRBJ2-1; V: TRBV27; CDR3: CASGTGSSYNEQFF
size: .; D: .; J: TRBJ2-5; V: TRBV13; CDR3: CASSFTSEAQYF
size: .; D: .; J: TRBJ1-1; V: TRBV5-6; CDR3: CASSLAGGKAFF
size: .; D: .; J: TRBJ1-1; V: TRBV10-3; CDR3: CAIRPRDLPTSAQNTEAFF
size: .; D: .; J: TRBJ1-2; V: TRBV7-2; CDR3: CASRVGTPDVYGYTF
size: .; D: TRBD1; J: TRBJ2-7; V: TRBV13; CDR3: CASSLGTGYEQYF
size: .; D: TRBD1; J: TRBJ1-4; V: TRBV5-6; CDR3: CASSSAGQGPEKLFF
size: once; D: TRBD1; J: TRBJ2-7; V: TRBV29-1; CDR3: CSVEPTGGRPYEQYF
size: .; D: .; J: TRBJ2-7; V: TRBV6-5; CDR3: CASSYGLDEQYF
size: few; D: .; J: TRBJ1-4; V: TRBV9; CDR3: CASSVDDPTELFF
size: .; D: TRBD2; J: TRBJ2-5; V: TRBV7-6; CDR3: CASSRAPLAGEETQYF
size: .; D: .; J: TRBJ1-1; V: TRBV5-1; CDR3: CASSLLRYRTEAFF
size: .; D: .; J: TRBJ2-2; V: TRBV5-6; CDR3: CASSQKGLANTGELFF
size: .; D: .; J: TRBJ1-6; V: TRBV9; CDR3: CASSGGGSPSYNSPLHF
size: .; D: .; J: TRBJ1-1; V: TRBV4-1; CDR3: CASSQGGSAEAFF
size: .; D: TRBD1; J: TRBJ2-1; V: TRBV10-2; CDR3: CATERTGGNNEQFF
size: .; D: .; J: TRBJ1-2; V: TRBV29-1; CDR3: CSVGPTTLGGYTF
size: few; D: TRBD2; J: TRBJ2-1; V: TRBV27; CDR3: CASSWGGVYNEQFF